A single sample is the source of the 20 T cell receptor beta chains below, sequenced in a study of T cell responses to AZD1222 COVID-19 vaccine. The method was immunoSEQ multiplex PCR; TCRdb's version includes in-frame clones alone and lacks a portion of them. The data show 150,000 to 200,000 clones, around nine tenths seen once. The sample was peripheral blood, taken on day 0 of AZD1222 vaccination. The receptors here all came from an adult in good health.

This rearrangement joins TRBV7-6 to TRBJ2-5, with a tentative D call TRBD2 (5 bases). Germline V CDR1 and CDR2: SGHVS, FNYEAQ. The CDR3 loop spans 14 amino acids. Trimming stripped 1 base from V and 2 bases from J, with 8 bases between. The CDR3 loop reads CASSLGTAQETQYF. The CDR3 bases are TGTGCCAGCAGCTTAGGGACTGCTCAAGAGACCCAGTACTTC. Variable domain in full (rest from reference TRBV7-6 and TRBJ2-5): GAGVSQSPRYKVTKRGQDVALRCDPISGHVSLYWYRQALGQGPEFLTYFNYEAQQDKSGLPNDRFSAERPEGSISTLTIQRTEQRDSAMYRCASSLGTAQETQYFGPGTRLLVL.

The chain couples TRBV28 to TRBJ1-1; D ambiguous. From germline, CDR1 is MDHEN and CDR2 SYDVKM. V lost 7 bases to trimming and J lost 3 bases, with 12 bases between them. CDR3 length equals 13 residues. For the CDR3, the DNA is TGTGCCAGCATCACTTCTCCTCACACTGAAGCTTTCTTT. Its translation is CASITSPHTEAFF. Combining the CDR3 with reference TRBV28 and TRBJ1-1 gives the whole variable domain DVKVTQSSRYLVKRTGEKVFLECVQDMDHENMFWYRQDPGLGLRLIYFSYDVKMKEKGDIPEGYSVSREKKERFSLILESASTNQTSMYLCASITSPHTEAFFGQGTRLTVV.

The chain combines TRBV3-1 (or the pseudogene TRBV3-2) with TRBJ1-6; D gene uncertain. V was cut by 0 bases and J by 10 bases, with 10 bases left in between. This CDR3 has 14 residues. Germline assignment: CDR1 LGHDT and CDR2 YNNKEL (reference sequence). The CDR3 loop reads CASSQDRVGSPLHF. CDR3 sequence (DNA): TGTGCCAGCAGCCAAGATCGGGTAGGGTCACCCCTCCACTTT.

The DNA for the CDR3 is TGTGCCAGCAGCTTAGTCGGGGGAATTTATAGCAATCAGCCCCAGCATTTT. This translates into CASSLVGGIYSNQPQHF. The rearrangement uses TRBV7-9 and TRBJ1-5; tentative D call: TRBD1 (5 bases). In germline, CDR1 is SEHNR, CDR2 FQNEAQ (reference sequence). Trimming took 1 base from V and 0 from J, leaving 13 bases between them. The CDR3 spans 17 residues. The complete variable domain, with remaining parts taken from reference TRBV7-9 and TRBJ1-5, reads DTGVSQNPRHKITKRGQNVTFRCDPISEHNRLYWYRQTLGQGPEFLTYFQNEAQLEKSRLLSDRFSAERPKGSFSTLEIQRTEQGDSAMYLCASSLVGGIYSNQPQHFGDGTRLSIL.

CDR3 sequence: CASSPLEQGAATGELFF. The CDR3 DNA is TGTGCCAGCTCACCATTGGAGCAGGGGGCTGCCACCGGGGAGCTGTTTTTT. The chain recombines TRBV18 with TRBJ2-2; 8 nucleotides align to TRBD1. V shed 2 bases, J shed 4 bases, and the junction held 9 bases outside the gene matches. CDR3 size: 17 residues. The V gene's germline CDR1 is KGHSH and CDR2 LQKENI.

The V and J genes are TRBV10-1 and TRBJ2-3, with TRBD2 identical over 7 bases. The CDR3 totals 15 residues. After removal of 0 bases from V and 4 bases from J, the junction contained 4 bases not matched to a gene. The germline gives CDR1 WNHNN, CDR2 SYGVQD (reference sequence). The CDR3 DNA follows: TGCGCCAGCAGTGAGTCGGGGAGGGAGGCAGATACGCAGTATTTT. Translated, it gives CASSESGREADTQYF.

The V call is TRBV7-9, the J call TRBJ2-7; D uncertain. Trimming left V 5 bases short and J 0 bases short, with 8 bases between. Germline CDR1 and CDR2: SEHNR and FQNEAQ (reference sequence). The CDR3 runs 13 residues. Here the CDR3 DNA reads TGTGCCAGCAGCACCGGAGACTCCTACGAGCAGTACGTC. Protein sequence: CASSTGDSYEQYV.

The chain has TRBV27 and TRBJ2-7; no definite D call. CDR3 size: 12 residues. Germline V gene lookup returns CDR1 MNHEY and CDR2 SMNVEV (reference sequence). The ends were cut back, 8 bases at V and 3 bases at J, with 11 bases in the middle. CDR3 coding DNA: TGTGCCAGCTCTCCATCAAGCTACGAGCAGTACTTC. It is translated as CASSPSSYEQYF.

A few counts support this clone. This chain links TRBV6-5 with TRBJ2-1; 7 bases match TRBD1. V lost 0 bases to trimming and J lost 1 base; unmatched junction nucleotides: 0. Germline values: CDR1 MNHEY, CDR2 SVGAGI. There are 15 residues in the CDR3. CDR3 region: CASSYSGQSYNEQFF. The CDR3 bases are TGTGCCAGCAGTTACTCGGGACAGTCCTACAATGAGCAGTTCTTC.

This clone was seen once. The chain combines TRBV6-6 with TRBJ1-5; 8 bases fit TRBD1. Germline loops: CDR1 MNHNY, CDR2 SVGAGI (reference sequence). With V trimmed by 6 bases and J by 4 bases, 5 bases remained unmatched. CDR3 size: 14 residues. CDR3 sequence (DNA): TGTGCCAGCAGCCTGGGACAGGTGAATCAGCCCCAGCATTTT. Protein sequence: CASSLGQVNQPQHF.

The V and J genes are TRBV6-5 and TRBJ1-6, with TRBD1 matching over 8 bases. This CDR3 is 14 amino acids long. The J segment lost 9 bases and the V segment lost 5 bases, leaving 6 bases of the junction unmatched. CDR1 is MNHEY and CDR2 is SVGAGI in the germline V gene. The CDR3 DNA reads TGTGCCAGCAGTCAGGGACAGGCATCTTCACCCCTCCACTTT. This codes for CASSQGQASSPLHF.

The V call is TRBV2, the J call TRBJ2-1, with D perhaps TRBD2 (6 bases). This CDR3 is 15 amino acids long. The germline CDR1 and CDR2 sequences are SNHLY and FYNNEI. V lost 5 bases, J lost 3 bases, and 14 bases lay in between. CDR3 nucleotide sequence: TGTGCCAGCAGTCGTCAAGGACTACTCTACAATGAGCAGTTCTTC. Amino acids: CASSRQGLLYNEQFF.

This clone was seen once. The genes are TRBV6-5 and TRBJ1-2, with a possible D match to TRBD1 (5 bases). The CDR3 totals 14 residues. Germline loops: CDR1 MNHEY, CDR2 SVGAGI. V was shortened by 6 bases and J by 2 bases, with 13 bases between the two germline ends. The CDR3 loop reads CASRETEPNYGYTF. Here the CDR3 DNA reads TGTGCCAGCAGGGAGACAGAGCCCAACTATGGCTACACCTTC.

The V call is TRBV19, the J call TRBJ1-5; TRBD1 is a possible D gene (6 bases). V was pared by 3 bases and J by 4 bases, with 10 bases between. This CDR3 is 14 amino acids long. CDR1 is LNHDA and CDR2 is SQIVND in the germline V gene (reference sequence). CDR3 sequence (DNA): TGTGCCAGTAGTATGGGGACACGGAATCAGCCCCAGCATTTT. Its protein is CASSMGTRNQPQHF. Filled out from reference TRBV19 and TRBJ1-5, the complete variable domain reads DGGITQSPKYLFRKEGQNVTLSCEQNLNHDAMYWYRQDPGQGLRLIYYSQIVNDFQKGDIAEGYSVSREKKESFPLTVTSAQKNPTAFYLCASSMGTRNQPQHFGDGTRLSIL.

This clone appeared once. The chain combines TRBV6-1 with TRBJ1-5; D remains ambiguous. Per the germline V gene, CDR1 is MNHNS and CDR2 is SASEGT. V gave up 2 bases and J gave up 3 bases, with 20 bases separating them. The CDR3 extends over 18 amino acids. For the CDR3, the DNA is TGTGCCAGCAGTGAATTCCTGGGTGTGGGTAGATCCAATCAGCCCCAGCATTTT. It codes for CASSEFLGVGRSNQPQHF.

V is TRBV5-1 and J is TRBJ1-5; D not certain. Trimming cost V 0 bases and J 4 bases, with 5 bases left between them. The CDR3 spans 13 residues. Germline V gene data show CDR1 as SGHRS and CDR2 as YFSETQ. In nucleotides, the CDR3 is TGCGCCAGCAGCTTGGACGCGAATCAGCCCCAGCATTTT. This encodes CASSLDANQPQHF.

The chain recombines TRBV12-5 with TRBJ1-2, with D perhaps TRBD1 (6 bases). The CDR3 has 13 amino acids. Germline CDR1 LGHNT, CDR2 FRNRAP. Trimming pared 5 bases from V and 4 bases from J, leaving 11 bases between. CDR3 sequence: CASGETGVYGYTF. The CDR3 coding sequence is TGTGCTAGTGGTGAGACAGGAGTCTATGGCTACACCTTC.

V gene TRBV6-5 combines with J gene TRBJ2-2, with no clear D. V lost 5 bases to trimming and J lost 5 bases, with 6 bases between them. Germline CDR1 reads MNHEY; CDR2 reads SVGAGI. CDR3 length: 12 residues. The CDR3 region is CASSQRTGELFF. The CDR3 DNA reads TGTGCCAGCAGTCAACGGACCGGGGAGCTGTTTTTT.

The genes are TRBV28 and TRBJ1-4; TRBD1 matches 11 bases. This CDR3 region has 16 residues. J was trimmed by 2 bases and V by 5 bases; bases with no gene match: 4. Germline CDR1 reads MDHEN; CDR2 reads SYDVKM. As DNA, the CDR3 is TGTGCCAGCAGTCCAGGACAGGGGGCCACTAATGAAAAACTGTTTTTT. It encodes CASSPGQGATNEKLFF.

The rearrangement uses TRBV9 and TRBJ2-1; D possibly corresponds to TRBD2 (6 bases). With 4 bases removed from V and 8 bases from J, the gap between germline ends came to 19 bases. The CDR3 loop spans 15 amino acids. Germline CDR1 and CDR2: SGDLS and YYNGEE. The CDR3 DNA reads as TGTGCCAGCAGCTCAGCGACAGCGGGCGGGGATGAGCAGTTCTTC. Encoded protein: CASSSATAGGDEQFF. Filled out from reference TRBV9 and TRBJ2-1, the complete variable domain reads DSGVTQTPKHLITATGQRVTLRCSPRSGDLSVYWYQQSLDQGLQFLIQYYNGEERAKGNILERFSAQQFPDLHSELNLSSLELGDSALYFCASSSATAGGDEQFFGPGTRLTVL.